The clone carrying this T cell receptor (beta chain) occurred a few times. The antigen remains unidentified. Clinical symptoms, serum thyroxine, TRAb, thyroid ultrasound and orbital computed tomography established diagnosis. CDR3 length equals 13 residues. The germline V and J ends were trimmed by 3 bases and 1 base, with 6 bases remaining between them. CDR1 is LNHDA and CDR2 is SQIVND in the germline V gene (reference sequence). This entry comes from a study of T cells in Graves' hyperthyroidism and ophthalmopathy. Researchers amplified the TCR beta CDR3 regions from RNA transcripts. The HTBI primer set drove a first-round RT-PCR of the TCR CDR3. In TCRdb, the multiplex PCR reads were re-called with MiXCR into one record per CDR3 protein. Of 300,000 to 400,000 distinct CDR3 sequences in the sample, about 20% were seen once. Study results and limitations: The model predicted ophthalmopathy a median around 6 months before onset.

The sequencing sample was made of blood. The TCR was taken from a woman in her forties or fifties with Graves' hyperthyroidism. The V and J genes are TRBV19 and TRBJ1-1; D gene unclear. The CDR3 loop is CASSMVANTEAFF. CDR3 in DNA: TGTGCCAGTAGTATGGTGGCGAACACTGAAGCTTTCTTT.